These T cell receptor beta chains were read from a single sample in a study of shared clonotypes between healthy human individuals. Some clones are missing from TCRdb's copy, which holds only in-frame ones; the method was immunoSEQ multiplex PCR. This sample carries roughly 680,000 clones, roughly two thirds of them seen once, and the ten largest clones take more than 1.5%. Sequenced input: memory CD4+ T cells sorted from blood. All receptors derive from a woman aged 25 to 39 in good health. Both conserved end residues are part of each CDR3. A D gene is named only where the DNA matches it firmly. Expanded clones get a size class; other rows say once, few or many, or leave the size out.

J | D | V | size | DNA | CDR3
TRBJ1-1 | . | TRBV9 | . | TGTGCCAGCAGCGTTGCCTGGGGGACTGAAGCTTTCTTT | CASSVAWGTEAFF
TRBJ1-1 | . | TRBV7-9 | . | TGTGCCAGCAGCTCAAACCGAGGGAACAGGATTGAAGCTTTCTTT | CASSSNRGNRIEAFF
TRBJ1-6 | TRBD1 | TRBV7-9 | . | TGTGCCAGCAGCCCCATCGGCCAGGGGGCCCCTTCACCCCTCCACTTT | CASSPIGQGAPSPLHF
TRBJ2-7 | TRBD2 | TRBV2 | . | TGTGCCAGCAACCTCGAGCGGGAGGTATACGAGCAGTACTTC | CASNLEREVYEQYF
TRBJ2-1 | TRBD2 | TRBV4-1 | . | TGCGCCAGCAGCCAAGAAGGCGGGGTTGCCGGGAGGGCCGGGGATGAGCAGTTCTTC | CASSQEGGVAGRAGDEQFF
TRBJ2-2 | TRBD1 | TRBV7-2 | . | TGTGCCAGCAGGCCCTACCGAACCGGACAGGAGAACACCGGGGAGCTGTTTTTT | CASRPYRTGQENTGELFF
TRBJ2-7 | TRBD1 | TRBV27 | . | TGTGCCAGCAGTTTTCCCCCGGGACAGGGGTCTGACGAGCAGTACTTC | CASSFPPGQGSDEQYF
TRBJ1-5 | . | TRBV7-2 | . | TGTGCCAGCAGCCCCTTGACAGGTAGCTACAATCAGCCCCAGCATTTT | CASSPLTGSYNQPQHF
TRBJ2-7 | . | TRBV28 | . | TGTGCCAGCAGTTTCGGGAGTTTTTCCTACGAGCAGTACTTC | CASSFGSFSYEQYF
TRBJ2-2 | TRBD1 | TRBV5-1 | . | TGCGCCAGCAGCTTGCGTCAGGGGGCGACCGGGGAGCTGTTTTTT | CASSLRQGATGELFF
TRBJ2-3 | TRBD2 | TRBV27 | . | TGTGCCAGCAGTTTAGAGGGCGGGAGGACTGGGGGCACAGATACGCAGTATTTT | CASSLEGGRTGGTDTQYF
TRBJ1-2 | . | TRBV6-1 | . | TGTGCCAGCAGTGGCCCGGGACAAGCCTTGGGCTACACCTTC | CASSGPGQALGYTF
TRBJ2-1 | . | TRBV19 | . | TGTGCCAGTAGTATCGAGCGGTCGTCCTACAATGAGCAGTTCTTC | CASSIERSSYNEQFF
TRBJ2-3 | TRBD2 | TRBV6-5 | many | TGTGCCAGCAGTCGGGGGGTGGGCACAGATACGCAGTATTTT | CASSRGVGTDTQYF
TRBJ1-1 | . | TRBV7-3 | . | TGTGCCAGCAGCTTAAGCCAGAACACTGAAGCTTTCTTT | CASSLSQNTEAFF
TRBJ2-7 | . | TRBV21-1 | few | TGTGCCACCTCGGGGGTTGTCTACGAGCAGTACTTC | CATSGVVYEQYF
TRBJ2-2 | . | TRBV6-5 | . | TGTGCCAGCAAAAAAGCGGAGAACACCGGGGAGCTGTTTTTT | CASKKAENTGELFF
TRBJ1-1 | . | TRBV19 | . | TGTGCCAGTAGTTCGCCCGGAGGATGGGCGAACACTGAAGCTTTCTTT | CASSSPGGWANTEAFF
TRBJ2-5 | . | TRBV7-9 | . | TGTGCCAGCAGCTCGAGAGGGGACGTGATCGGAGAGACCCAGTACTTC | CASSSRGDVIGETQYF
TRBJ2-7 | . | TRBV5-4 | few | TGTGCCAGCAGCTTTCAGGGTAACTACGAGCAGTACTTC | CASSFQGNYEQYF
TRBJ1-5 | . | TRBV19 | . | TGTGCCAGTAACTCCCATGGGGGAGTATCCAATCAGCCCCAGCATTTT | CASNSHGGVSNQPQHF
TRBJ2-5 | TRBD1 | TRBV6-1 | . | TGTGCCAGCAGTGGGAGAACAGGGGAATGGGCCCAGTACTTC | CASSGRTGEWAQYF
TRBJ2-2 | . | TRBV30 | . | TGTGCCTGGAGTGTACGACCGAACACCGGGGAGCTGTTTTTT | CAWSVRPNTGELFF
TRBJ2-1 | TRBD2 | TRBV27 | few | TGTGCCAGCAAGGTCGGGAGGAACGGTGAGCAGTTCTTC | CASKVGRNGEQFF
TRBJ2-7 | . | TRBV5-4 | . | TGTGCCAGCAGCAAGCTCGATTCCTACGAGCAGTACTTC | CASSKLDSYEQYF
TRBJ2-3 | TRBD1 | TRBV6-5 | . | TGTGCCAGCAGTTTCGACAGGGGACGAGATACGCAGTATTTT | CASSFDRGRDTQYF